The T cell receptor beta chain under discussion was sequenced for a study of blood T cell repertoires in COVID-19. Recruited during active infection, patients (from Seattle) were subsequently followed longitudinally. Sequencing was performed with immunoSEQ multiplex PCR; in TCRdb, only in-frame clones are kept and a portion is missing. The table shows about 220,000 clones, with 80% to 85% occurring only once. This CDR3 has 16 amino acids. Deletions cut 0 bases from V and 0 bases from J, with 7 bases between. The V gene's germline CDR1 is SGHRS and CDR2 YFSETQ. The sequenced material came from peripheral blood. The sequence was obtained from a woman older than 75 with COVID-19, enrolled during active disease. This chain joins TRBV5-1 and TRBJ1-6, with D unclear. As DNA, the CDR3 is TGCGCCAGCAGCTTGGAACCGAGCTCCTATAATTCACCCCTCCACTTT. Translated, it gives CASSLEPSSYNSPLHF.